These 18 T cell receptor beta chains were sequenced from one sample in a study of blood T cell repertoires in COVID-19. The repertoire was sequenced with immunoSEQ multiplex PCR; TCRdb's copy has only in-frame clones and lacks some. The sample lists fewer than 250,000 clones, around nine tenths occurring once. Material: PBMCs or T cells enriched from blood (not recorded which). These receptors came from a man under 40 who had recovered from COVID-19.

The chain combines TRBV5-4 with TRBJ2-7; 7 nucleotides agree with TRBD1. The CDR3 is made up of 13 amino acids. With 7 bases clipped from V and 1 base from J, the junction kept 5 bases outside the gene matches. The germline V gene encodes CDR1 SGHNT and CDR2 YYREEE (reference sequence). The CDR3 coding sequence is TGTGCCAGCTCCTACAGGGGATCCTACGAGCAGTACTTC. The encoded protein is CASSYRGSYEQYF. The entire variable domain, with the rest obtained from reference TRBV5-4 and TRBJ2-7, is as follows: ETGVTQSPTHLIKTRGQQVTLRCSSQSGHNTVSWYQQALGQGPQFIFQYYREEENGRGNFPPRFSGLQFPNYSSELNVNALELDDSALYLCASSYRGSYEQYFGPGTRLTVT.

The J gene is TRBJ2-7, the V gene TRBV6-2 or TRBV6-3; D is perhaps TRBD2 (5 bases). The V gene's germline CDR1 is MNHEY and CDR2 SVGEGT. V was cut by 3 bases and J by 3 bases, with 15 bases left in between. CDR3 size: 15 residues. The CDR3 region is CASSYVAGPRYEQYF. CDR3 nucleotides: TGTGCCAGCAGTTATGTTGCGGGTCCCCGCTACGAGCAGTACTTC.

In this sample, this clone turned up a few times. This chain links TRBV6-5 with TRBJ1-2; no clear D. The CDR3 is 16 residues long. The V end was cut by 0 bases, the J end by 7 bases, with 18 bases between. The germline CDR1 and CDR2 sequences are MNHEY and SVGAGI. Here the CDR3 DNA reads TGTGCCAGCAGTTACTCGAGTGTGAGCCGGGGAGGTGGCTACACCTTC. Amino acid sequence: CASSYSSVSRGGGYTF.

Regarding this clone: The junction differs from germline at one of its ends, possibly a read error. The V gene is TRBV27, the J gene TRBJ1-5; 9 bases line up with TRBD1. The CDR3 length is 11 residues. Germline CDR1 reads MNHEY; CDR2 reads SMNVEV (reference sequence). The CDR3 nucleotides are TGTGCCAGCAGTTCTGGGACAGGGCACTTTTTT. Its translation is CASSSGTGHFF.

This clone is a singleton in its sample. The chain carries TRBV28 and TRBJ2-7, with D tentatively TRBD2 (6 bases). V lost 7 bases and J 0 bases, leaving 13 bases between the germline ends. The CDR3 runs 14 residues. In germline, CDR1 is MDHEN, CDR2 SYDVKM. The CDR3 protein is CASTIGGTSYEQYF. CDR3 DNA: TGTGCCAGCACTATTGGGGGGACCTCCTACGAGCAGTACTTC. Filled out from reference TRBV28 and TRBJ2-7, the complete variable domain reads DVKVTQSSRYLVKRTGEKVFLECVQDMDHENMFWYRQDPGLGLRLIYFSYDVKMKEKGDIPEGYSVSREKKERFSLILESASTNQTSMYLCASTIGGTSYEQYFGPGTRLTVT.

The V call is TRBV5-4, the J call TRBJ2-3, with D maybe TRBD2 (6 bases). The V end was cut by 4 bases, the J end by 4 bases, with 16 bases between. This CDR3 spans 15 amino acids. Germline V lookup: CDR1 SGHNT, CDR2 YYREEE (reference sequence). This chain's CDR3 is CASSPPRGGSDTQYF. The CDR3 nucleotides are TGTGCCAGCAGCCCCCCTCGGGGAGGCTCAGATACGCAGTATTTT.

The chain recombines TRBV12-3 or TRBV12-4 with TRBJ1-1; D call uncertain. The CDR3 consists of 13 residues. Trimming stripped 3 bases from V and 1 base from J, with 6 bases between. The CDR3 loop reads CASSFYQNTEAFF. CDR3 coding DNA: TGTGCCAGCAGTTTCTATCAGAACACTGAAGCTTTCTTT.

This chain uses TRBV6-1 with TRBJ1-2; D remains unclear. V was clipped by 2 bases and J by 5 bases, with 12 bases between them. The germline CDR1 and CDR2 sequences are MNHNS and SASEGT. The CDR3 is 14 residues long. CDR3 sequence: CASSEILEYYGYTF. The CDR3 bases are TGTGCCAGCAGTGAAATTCTAGAGTATTATGGCTACACCTTC.

A word on this clone: At one boundary the junction diverges from the germline segment, which might be a read error. The V call is TRBV4-1, the J call TRBJ2-7; 11 bases agree with TRBD2. Germline CDR1 reads MGHRA; CDR2 reads YSYEKL. The CDR3 loop spans 16 amino acids. DNA of the CDR3: TGCGCCAGCAGCCAAGTACTAGCGGGGGTCTCCGACGAGCAGTACTTC. This translates into CASSQVLAGVSDEQYF.

The chain combines TRBV7-2 with TRBJ2-7; 9 nucleotides agree with TRBD1. CDR3 length: 22 amino acids. Unmatched junction bases numbered 23, after V lost 0 bases and J lost 2 bases. Germline-derived CDR1 and CDR2 are SGHTA and FQGNSA. The CDR3 region has the DNA TGTGCCAGCAGCTTAGCGGGGGGCCGGGACAGGGCGATCATGAGTAAAACCTACGAGCAGTACTTC. It translates to CASSLAGGRDRAIMSKTYEQYF.

The gene calls are TRBV30 and TRBJ1-1; 9 bases fit TRBD1. From germline, CDR1 is GTSNPN and CDR2 SVGIG (reference sequence). The ends lost 2 bases at V and 4 bases at J; junction bases unmatched: 20. The CDR3 sequence is 19 residues long. CDR3 loop: CAWSPLTGTGLGLSTEAFF. Here the CDR3 DNA reads TGTGCCTGGAGTCCGTTAACGGGGACAGGGCTGGGATTGAGCACTGAAGCTTTCTTT.

This chain uses TRBV5-5 with TRBJ1-3; D perhaps matches TRBD1 (5 bases). This CDR3 contains 14 residues. The germline V and J ends were trimmed by 2 bases and 0 bases, with 6 bases remaining between them. Per germline, CDR1 SGHKS and CDR2 YYEKEE (reference sequence). The DNA of the CDR3 is TGTGCCAGCAGCTTTCAGGGCTCTGGAAACACCATATATTTT. Residues: CASSFQGSGNTIYF.

The J gene is TRBJ2-5, the V gene TRBV28, with 13 bases matching TRBD2. Germline V CDR1 and CDR2: MDHEN, SYDVKM. The CDR3 sequence is 18 residues long. The junction had 13 bases not matched to a gene; V was cut back by 4 bases and J by 5 bases. The CDR3 nucleotides read TGTGCCAGCAGTTCTCCACCGGGACTAGCGGGAATTCAGGAGACCCAGTACTTC. Protein: CASSSPPGLAGIQETQYF.

The J gene is TRBJ1-2, the V gene TRBV30, with D hard to call. V lost 0 bases and J 6 bases, leaving 8 bases between the germline ends. Germline CDR1 and CDR2: GTSNPN and SVGIG (reference sequence). The CDR3 has 12 residues. This CDR3 is CAWSVIYNGYTF. The CDR3 bases are TGTGCCTGGAGTGTAATCTATAATGGCTACACCTTC.

The chain recombines TRBV6-5 with TRBJ2-1, with D possibly matching TRBD1 (5 bases). This CDR3 contains 14 residues. Germline V gene lookup returns CDR1 MNHEY and CDR2 SVGAGI. The ends were cut back, 8 bases at V and 3 bases at J, with 14 bases in the middle. The CDR3 protein is CASAVQTGYNEQFF. The CDR3 nucleotides read TGTGCCAGCGCCGTCCAAACAGGCTACAATGAGCAGTTCTTC.

The gene calls are TRBV28 and TRBJ2-1; possibly TRBD2 for D (5 bases). This CDR3 region has 16 residues. Trimming shortened V by 1 base and J by 5 bases, and 15 bases separated the two germline ends. Germline V gene sequence: CDR1 MDHEN, CDR2 SYDVKM. DNA for the CDR3: TGTGCCAGCAGTTTATTAAGGCTAGCTGAGGACAATGAGCAGTTCTTC. Its translation: CASSLLRLAEDNEQFF.

This clone was counted ten times or more. This sequence joins TRBV30 and TRBJ1-6, with 9 bases fitting TRBD1. CDR3 length equals 15 residues. Germline lookup yields CDR1 GTSNPN and CDR2 SVGIG (reference sequence). Trimming at V came to 0 bases and at J to 10 bases, leaving 7 bases not matched to a gene. DNA of the CDR3: TGTGCCTGGAGTGTAATGGGACAGGGAAGGTCACCCCTCCACTTT. This encodes CAWSVMGQGRSPLHF.

The chain links TRBV7-9 to TRBJ2-1; 9 nucleotides agree with TRBD2. CDR3 size: 18 residues. J was trimmed by 5 bases and V by 1 base; bases with no gene match: 12. Germline-derived CDR1 and CDR2 are SEHNR and FQNEAQ (reference sequence). The CDR3 is CASSLGFIAGGGHNEQFF. The CDR3 nucleotides read TGTGCCAGCAGCTTAGGGTTCATCGCGGGAGGGGGACACAATGAGCAGTTCTTC. Together with reference TRBV7-9 and TRBJ2-1, the CDR3 gives the full variable domain: DTGVSQNPRHKITKRGQNVTFRCDPISEHNRLYWYRQTLGQGPEFLTYFQNEAQLEKSRLLSDRFSAERPKGSFSTLEIQRTEQGDSAMYLCASSLGFIAGGGHNEQFFGPGTRLTVL.